The T cell receptor beta chain described here comes from a study of identical twins. The study, taken as a whole, reports: Those out-of-frame alpha sequences shared by twins showed an excess of low generation probability. Model-predicted out-of-frame TCR alpha sharing fell below observed values in monozygotic twins. Sharing of beta out-of-frame sequences by twins showed a weaker excess.

Unique molecular identifiers were in the cDNA, with template-switch universal primer binding. MiXCR, run by TCRdb on the 5' RACE reads, gives a single entry per CDR3 protein. The repertoire holds about 240,000 distinct CDR3 sequences, about 12% seen once, with around 4% in the top ten. Trimming cost V 5 bases and J 7 bases, with 17 bases left between them. CDR3 length equals 15 residues. Germline V lookup: CDR1 LGHNA, CDR2 YNFKEQ. This clonotype came up many times. Its specificity is unknown. This same sample was also part of a study on yellow fever vaccine responses in identical twins.

The V gene is TRBV4-2, the J gene TRBJ2-2; tentatively, D is TRBD2 (6 bases). Sequencing was carried out using memory (CD45RO+) T cells sorted from blood. The TCR comes from a woman aged 18-29 years in good health. The CDR3 is CASSALNGGVGELFF. CDR3 DNA sequence: TGTGCCAGCAGCGCCCTTAACGGGGGAGTCGGGGAGCTGTTTTTT.